These 17 T cell receptor beta chains originate from one sample sequenced in a study of long-term antiretroviral therapy in people with HIV. Version v3.0 of the immunoSEQ assay ran at survey level. Sequenced by immunoSEQ multiplex PCR; TCRdb stores in-frame clones only, minus some. The table lists 30,000 to 35,000 clones, approximately 95% of them singletons, with 3.5% to 4.5% in the top ten. This sample comprised unsorted PBMCs, obtained around 5.3 years after starting antiretroviral therapy. These receptors all come from a woman in her forties or fifties with HIV.

The V gene is TRBV18, the J gene TRBJ2-7, with 7 bases matching TRBD2. The V gene's germline CDR1 is KGHSH and CDR2 LQKENI. This CDR3 contains 15 residues. The J segment lost 3 bases and the V segment lost 6 bases, leaving 11 bases of the junction unmatched. CDR3 nucleotides: TGTGCCAGCTCTAGGTCGGGCGCGGGGGACTACGAGCAGTACTTC. Translation gives CASSRSGAGDYEQYF.

This clone occurred a few times. This rearrangement joins TRBV7-6 to TRBJ2-7; 10 bases line up with TRBD2. V lost 0 bases, J lost 1 base, and 3 bases stayed unmatched. This CDR3 spans 16 amino acids. Germline CDR1 is SGHVS and CDR2 is FNYEAQ. CDR3 sequence (DNA): TGTGCCAGCAGCTTAGCAACTAGCGGGGAATCCTACGAGCAGTACTTC. This codes for CASSLATSGESYEQYF. The whole variable domain, filled in from reference TRBV7-6 and TRBJ2-7, reads GAGVSQSPRYKVTKRGQDVALRCDPISGHVSLYWYRQALGQGPEFLTYFNYEAQQDKSGLPNDRFSAERPEGSISTLTIQRTEQRDSAMYRCASSLATSGESYEQYFGPGTRLTVT.

The chain employs TRBV5-4 and TRBJ2-5, with D tentatively TRBD1 or TRBD2 (6 bases each). Trimming removed 7 bases at V and 2 bases at J, with 18 bases between. Germline V gene sequence: CDR1 SGHNT, CDR2 YYREEE (reference sequence). CDR3 length: 15 residues. In nucleotides, the CDR3 is TGTGCCAGCGGGGGGTCGGGGGCTAAGCAAGAGACCCAGTACTTC. Translation: CASGGSGAKQETQYF. Together with reference TRBV5-4 and TRBJ2-5, the CDR3 gives the full variable domain: ETGVTQSPTHLIKTRGQQVTLRCSSQSGHNTVSWYQQALGQGPQFIFQYYREEENGRGNFPPRFSGLQFPNYSSELNVNALELDDSALYLCASGGSGAKQETQYFGPGTRLLVL.

This chain links TRBV14 with TRBJ1-6; D is unclear. V lost 0 bases, J lost 13 bases, and 10 bases lay in between. CDR3 length equals 13 residues. Germline-derived CDR1 and CDR2 are SGHDN and FVKESK. The CDR3 DNA sequence: TGTGCCAGCAGCCAAGAAAGGGTGGCTCCCCTCCACTTT. This sequence encodes CASSQERVAPLHF.

The chain recombines TRBV5-6 with TRBJ2-4; 8 bases are a match to TRBD1. The germline V gene encodes CDR1 SGHDT and CDR2 YYEEEE. The V gene end was trimmed by 1 base and the J gene end by 3 bases; junction bases not matched to a gene: 12. This CDR3 contains 18 residues. In DNA form, the CDR3 reads TGTGCCAGCAGCTTGAGAGGCGTGCCAGGGGGCGACAAAAACATTCAGTACTTC. As protein: CASSLRGVPGGDKNIQYF.

The genes are TRBV5-1 and TRBJ1-2; D ambiguous. Trimming left V 1 base short and J 2 bases short, with 9 bases between. The CDR3 totals 14 residues. From germline, CDR1 is SGHRS and CDR2 YFSETQ. The CDR3 here is CASSLTAVNYGYTF. CDR3 DNA sequence: TGCGCCAGCAGCTTGACCGCGGTAAACTATGGCTACACCTTC.

The V and J genes are TRBV7-9 and TRBJ2-2; 7 nucleotides line up with TRBD1. V lost 4 bases and J lost 4; bases outside the gene matches: 3. The germline CDR1 and CDR2 sequences are SEHNR and FQNEAQ (reference sequence). This CDR3 contains 14 residues. The CDR3 DNA sequence: TGTGCCAGCAGCTCAGCAGGGGGCACCGGGGAGCTGTTTTTT. Its protein product is CASSSAGGTGELFF.

This chain links TRBV10-3 with TRBJ2-5; 7 bases align to TRBD2. The junction had 7 bases not matched to a gene; V was cut back by 0 bases and J by 3 bases. The CDR3 is 16 residues long. Per germline, CDR1 ENHRY and CDR2 SYGVKD. CDR3 protein: CAISESFGGREETQYF. CDR3 DNA sequence: TGTGCCATCAGTGAGTCGTTCGGGGGGAGGGAAGAGACCCAGTACTTC.

The chain has TRBV7-2 and TRBJ2-2; unclear D gene. Trimming cost V 2 bases and J 6 bases, with 13 bases left between them. The CDR3 runs 15 residues. CDR1 SGHTA and CDR2 FQGNSA come from the germline V gene. Here the CDR3 DNA reads TGTGCCAGCAGCTTACCGGGTACCGAGGCCGGGGAGCTGTTTTTT. Protein product: CASSLPGTEAGELFF. Complete variable domain (other parts from reference TRBV7-2 and TRBJ2-2): GAGVSQSPSNKVTEKGKDVELRCDPISGHTALYWYRQSLGQGLEFLIYFQGNSAPDKSGLPSDRFSAERTGGSVSTLTIQRTQQEDSAVYLCASSLPGTEAGELFFGEGSRLTVL.

The chain combines TRBV10-3 with TRBJ2-1; TRBD2 is a possible D gene (6 bases). The germline CDR1 and CDR2 sequences are ENHRY and SYGVKD. Trimming stripped 4 bases from V and 7 bases from J, with 11 bases between. This CDR3 contains 13 residues. This CDR3 is CAISGDGLNEQFF. The CDR3 coding sequence is TGTGCCATCAGTGGGGACGGACTAAATGAGCAGTTCTTC.

The J gene is TRBJ2-3, the V gene TRBV30, with D perhaps matching TRBD1 (5 bases). This CDR3 region has 15 residues. V lost 4 bases to trimming and J lost 3 bases, with 17 bases between them. CDR1 and CDR2 from the germline V gene are GTSNPN and SVGIG (reference sequence). The DNA of the CDR3 is TGTGCCTGGATAGAGGTGGGGCGATCGACAGATACGCAGTATTTT. Translation gives CAWIEVGRSTDTQYF.

This rearrangement joins TRBV7-9 to TRBJ1-1, with D hard to call. There are 14 residues in the CDR3. Germline V gene sequence: CDR1 SEHNR, CDR2 FQNEAQ (reference sequence). V lost 4 bases and J 0 bases, leaving 9 bases between the germline ends. The CDR3, as DNA: TGTGCCAGCAGCTCTCCGGGCATGAACACTGAAGCTTTCTTT. It codes for CASSSPGMNTEAFF.

V usage is TRBV9 and J usage is TRBJ2-7, with 7 bases lining up with TRBD2. The trim removed 2 bases at V and 2 bases at J, leaving 4 bases unmatched. This CDR3 region has 14 residues. Germline V lookup: CDR1 SGDLS, CDR2 YYNGEE. CDR3 nucleotide sequence: TGTGCCAGCAGCGTCCAAGCGGGACCCTACGAGCAGTACTTC. Its translation: CASSVQAGPYEQYF.

This sequence joins TRBV7-8 and TRBJ2-7; 7 bases line up with TRBD1. Germline V gives CDR1 SGHVS, CDR2 FQNEAQ. CDR3 size: 16 residues. J was trimmed by 5 bases and V by 5 bases; bases with no gene match: 15. CDR3 nucleotides: TGTGCCAGCAGCCTCCGACAGGGCGAGGTTCCCCACGAGCAGTACTTC. It is translated as CASSLRQGEVPHEQYF.

This chain uses TRBV6-5 with TRBJ1-6, with D tentatively TRBD1 (5 bases). Germline values: CDR1 MNHEY, CDR2 SVGAGI. V was clipped by 2 bases and J by 12 bases, with 14 bases between them. This CDR3 is built from 14 residues. CDR3 protein: CASSYGAGREPLHF. CDR3 DNA: TGTGCCAGCAGTTACGGGGCAGGGAGGGAACCCCTCCACTTT.

The chain carries TRBV4-2 and TRBJ2-2; TRBD2 might be the D (5 bases). V was cut by 4 bases and J by 5 bases, with 17 bases left in between. Germline V lookup: CDR1 LGHNA, CDR2 YNFKEQ. This CDR3 comprises 16 residues. The CDR3 protein is CASSPSLAGGTGELFF. The CDR3 DNA reads TGTGCCAGCAGCCCCTCACTCGCGGGTGGGACCGGGGAGCTGTTTTTT.

This chain connects TRBV5-4 to TRBJ2-2, with TRBD1 matching over 9 bases. Germline V gene sequence: CDR1 SGHNT, CDR2 YYREEE (reference sequence). This CDR3 is built from 16 residues. The J segment lost 5 bases and the V segment lost 4 bases, leaving 9 bases of the junction unmatched. CDR3 residues: CASSKPGQGPTGELFF. CDR3 sequence (DNA): TGTGCCAGCAGCAAACCGGGACAGGGACCGACCGGGGAGCTGTTTTTT.